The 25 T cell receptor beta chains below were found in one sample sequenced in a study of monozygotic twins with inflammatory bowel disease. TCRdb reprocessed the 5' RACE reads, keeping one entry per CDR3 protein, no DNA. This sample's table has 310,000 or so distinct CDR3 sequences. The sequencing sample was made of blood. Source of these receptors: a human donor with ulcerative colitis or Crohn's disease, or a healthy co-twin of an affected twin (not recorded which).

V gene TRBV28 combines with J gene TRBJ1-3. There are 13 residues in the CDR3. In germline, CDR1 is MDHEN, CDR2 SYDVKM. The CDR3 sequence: CASSLTEGNTIYF.

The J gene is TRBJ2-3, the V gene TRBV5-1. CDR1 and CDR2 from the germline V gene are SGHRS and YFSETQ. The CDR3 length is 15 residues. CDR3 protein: CASSLESESTDTQYF.

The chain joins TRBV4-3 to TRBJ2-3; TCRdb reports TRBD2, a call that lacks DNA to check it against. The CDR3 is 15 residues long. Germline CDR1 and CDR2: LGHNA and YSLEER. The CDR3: CASSQVGGPADTQYF.

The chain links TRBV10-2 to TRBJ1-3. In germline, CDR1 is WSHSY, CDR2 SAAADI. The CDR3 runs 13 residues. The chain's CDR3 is CASGEGPGNTIYF.

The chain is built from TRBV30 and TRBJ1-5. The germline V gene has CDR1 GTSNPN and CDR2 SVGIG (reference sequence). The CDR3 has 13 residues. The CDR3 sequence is CAWSRRAHQPQHF.

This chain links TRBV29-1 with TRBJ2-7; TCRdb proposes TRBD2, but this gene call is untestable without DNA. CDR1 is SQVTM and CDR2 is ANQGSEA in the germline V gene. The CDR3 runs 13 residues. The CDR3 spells CSAGVAGYYEQYF.

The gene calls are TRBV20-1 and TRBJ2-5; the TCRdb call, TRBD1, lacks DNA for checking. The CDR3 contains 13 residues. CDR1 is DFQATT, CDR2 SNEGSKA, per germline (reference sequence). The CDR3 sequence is CSARDRGLETQYF.

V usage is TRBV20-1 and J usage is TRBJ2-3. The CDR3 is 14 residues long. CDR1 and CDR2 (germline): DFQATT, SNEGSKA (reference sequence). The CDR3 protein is CSARRPASTDTQYF.

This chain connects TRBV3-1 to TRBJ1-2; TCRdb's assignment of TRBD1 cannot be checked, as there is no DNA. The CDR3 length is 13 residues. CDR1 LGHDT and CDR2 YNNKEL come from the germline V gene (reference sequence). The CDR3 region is CASSQRGNYSYTF.

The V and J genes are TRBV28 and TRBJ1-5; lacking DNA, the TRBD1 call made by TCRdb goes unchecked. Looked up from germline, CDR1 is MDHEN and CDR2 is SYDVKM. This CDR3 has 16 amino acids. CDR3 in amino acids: CASSLPWTGSNQPQHF.

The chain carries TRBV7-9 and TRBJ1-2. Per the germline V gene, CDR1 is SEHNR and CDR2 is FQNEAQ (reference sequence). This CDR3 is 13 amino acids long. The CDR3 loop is CASSPATVYGYTF.

The CDR3 sequence is CASSSFGQSQETQYF. V and J are TRBV5-1 and TRBJ2-5; TCRdb calls TRBD1, which cannot be checked without DNA. CDR1 is SGHRS and CDR2 is YFSETQ in the germline V gene. The CDR3 is 15 amino acids.

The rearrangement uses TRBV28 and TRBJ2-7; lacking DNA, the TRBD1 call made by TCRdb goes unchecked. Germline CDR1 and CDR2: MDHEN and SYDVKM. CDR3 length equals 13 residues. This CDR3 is CASGTGGTYEQYF.

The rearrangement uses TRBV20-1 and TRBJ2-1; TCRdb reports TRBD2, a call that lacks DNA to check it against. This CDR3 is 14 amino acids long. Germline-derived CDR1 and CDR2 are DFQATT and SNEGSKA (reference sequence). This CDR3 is CSARTSETNNKQFF.

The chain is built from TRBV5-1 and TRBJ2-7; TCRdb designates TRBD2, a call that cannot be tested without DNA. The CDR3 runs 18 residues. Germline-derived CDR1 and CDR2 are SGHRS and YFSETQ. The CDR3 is CASSAGTSGGTHSYEQYF.

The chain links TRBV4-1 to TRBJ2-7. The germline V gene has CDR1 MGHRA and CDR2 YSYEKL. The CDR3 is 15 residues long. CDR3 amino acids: CASSQVTVDSYEQYF.

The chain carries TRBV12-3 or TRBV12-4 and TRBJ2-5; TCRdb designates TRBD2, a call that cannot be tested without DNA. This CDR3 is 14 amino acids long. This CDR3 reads CPSSTTAGGETQYF.

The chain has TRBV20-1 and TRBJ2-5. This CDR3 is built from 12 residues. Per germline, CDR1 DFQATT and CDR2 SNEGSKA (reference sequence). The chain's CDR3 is CSAKLNQETQYF.

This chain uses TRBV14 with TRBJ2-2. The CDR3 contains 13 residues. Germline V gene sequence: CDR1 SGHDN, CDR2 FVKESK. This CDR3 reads CASSLLTTGELFF. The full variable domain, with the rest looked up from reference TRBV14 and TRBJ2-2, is EAGVTQFPSHSVIEKGQTVTLRCDPISGHDNLYWYRRVMGKEIKFLLHFVKESKQDESGMPNNRFLAERTGGTYSTLKVQPAELEDSGVYFCASSLLTTGELFFGEGSRLTVL.

This chain's CDR3 is CASSLNPEPLRNTIYF. This chain connects TRBV12-3 or TRBV12-4 to TRBJ1-3; TCRdb calls TRBD1, which cannot be checked without DNA. The CDR3 consists of 16 residues.

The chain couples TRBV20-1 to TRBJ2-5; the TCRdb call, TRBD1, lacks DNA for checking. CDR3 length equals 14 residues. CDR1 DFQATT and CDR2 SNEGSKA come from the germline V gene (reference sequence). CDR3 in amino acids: CSARGQGDAETQYF.

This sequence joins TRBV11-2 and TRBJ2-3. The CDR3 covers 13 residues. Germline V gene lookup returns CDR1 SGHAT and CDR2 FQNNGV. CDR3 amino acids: CASSRDRTDTQYF.

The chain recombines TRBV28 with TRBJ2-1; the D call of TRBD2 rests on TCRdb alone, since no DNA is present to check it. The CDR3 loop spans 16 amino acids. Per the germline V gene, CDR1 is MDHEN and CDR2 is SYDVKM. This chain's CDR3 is CASSFSGTRTYNEQFF.

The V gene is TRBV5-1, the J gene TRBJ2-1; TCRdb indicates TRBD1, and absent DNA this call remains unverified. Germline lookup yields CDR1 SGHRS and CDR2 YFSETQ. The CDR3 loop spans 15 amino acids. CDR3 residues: CASSSREEAYNEQFF. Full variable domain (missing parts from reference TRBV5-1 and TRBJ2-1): KAGVTQTPRYLIKTRGQQVTLSCSPISGHRSVSWYQQTPGQGLQFLFEYFSETQRNKGNFPGRFSGRQFSNSRSEMNVSTLELGDSALYLCASSSREEAYNEQFFGPGTRLTVL.

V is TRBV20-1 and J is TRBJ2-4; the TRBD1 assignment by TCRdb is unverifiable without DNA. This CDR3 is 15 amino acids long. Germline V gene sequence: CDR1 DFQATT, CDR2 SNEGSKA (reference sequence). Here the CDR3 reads CSANLYRAAKNIQYF.